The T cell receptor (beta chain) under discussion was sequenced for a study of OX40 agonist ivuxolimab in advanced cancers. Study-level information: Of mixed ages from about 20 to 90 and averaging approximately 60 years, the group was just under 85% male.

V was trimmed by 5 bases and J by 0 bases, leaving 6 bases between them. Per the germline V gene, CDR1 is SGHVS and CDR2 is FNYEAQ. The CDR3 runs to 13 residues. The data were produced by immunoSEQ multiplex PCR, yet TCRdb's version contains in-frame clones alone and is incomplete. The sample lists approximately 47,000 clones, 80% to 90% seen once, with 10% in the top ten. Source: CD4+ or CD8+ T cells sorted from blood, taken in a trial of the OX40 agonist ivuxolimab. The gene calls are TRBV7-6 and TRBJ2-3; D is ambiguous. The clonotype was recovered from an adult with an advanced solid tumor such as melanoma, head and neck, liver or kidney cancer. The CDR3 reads CASSEESTDTQYF. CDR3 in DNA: TGTGCCAGCAGCGAGGAGAGCACAGATACGCAGTATTTT.